What follows are 27 T cell receptor beta chains derived from one specimen sequenced in a study of type 1 regulatory T cells. MiXCR was run by TCRdb on the reads, yielding one entry per CDR3 protein. The sample records some 89,000 distinct CDR3 sequences, roughly 30% being singletons. The sample comprised CD4+ T cells, either the whole sample or a sorted fraction (not recorded which). Source of these receptors: a human donor in good health.

This clonotype was counted between two and nine times. This chain connects TRBV5-1 to TRBJ2-5; D might be TRBD1 or TRBD2, each matching 6 bases. The CDR3 runs 14 residues. Trimming cost V 0 bases and J 5 bases, with 11 bases left between them. CDR1 and CDR2 (germline): SGHRS, YFSETQ. Here the CDR3 DNA reads TGCGCCAGCAGCTTGGTTGGGGGGCTGGAGACCCAGTACTTC. It specifies CASSLVGGLETQYF.

Note on this clonotype: A much bigger clone sits one base away, suggesting this may be a read error. The chain links TRBV5-6 to TRBJ1-4; no clear D. The CDR3 totals 15 residues. Germline V lookup: CDR1 SGHDT, CDR2 YYEEEE. The ends were cut back, 0 bases at V and 1 base at J, with 7 bases in the middle. The CDR3 DNA sequence: TGTGCCAGCAGCTTGGTGGGGATAACTAATGAAAAACTGTTTTTT. Encoded protein: CASSLVGITNEKLFF.

This clonotype was detected only a few times. The chain is built from TRBV24-1 and TRBJ2-3; 9 bases map to TRBD2. This CDR3 spans 16 amino acids. Looked up from germline, CDR1 is KGHDR and CDR2 is SFDVKD. V lost 3 bases and J lost 4; bases outside the gene matches: 7. The CDR3 sequence is CATSDSSGRGADTQYF. CDR3 coding DNA: TGTGCCACCAGTGATAGTAGCGGGAGAGGAGCAGATACGCAGTATTTT.

The gene calls are TRBV7-2 and TRBJ1-2, with D uncertain. CDR1 is SGHTA, CDR2 FQGNSA, per germline. CDR3 length: 14 residues. Trimming removed 2 bases at V and 6 bases at J, with 13 bases between. CDR3 loop: CASSLIRWANGYTF. The CDR3 DNA sequence: TGTGCCAGCAGCTTAATTCGGTGGGCAAATGGCTACACCTTC.

This chain uses TRBV10-1 with TRBJ2-2, with TRBD1 matching over 11 bases. V was clipped by 9 bases and J by 7 bases; unmatched bases: 7. The CDR3 length is 14 residues. Looked up from germline, CDR1 is WNHNN and CDR2 is SYGVQD (reference sequence). The CDR3, as DNA: TGCGCCAGTACTGGACAGGGGGCGAACGGGGAGCTGTTTTTT. Protein product: CASTGQGANGELFF.

This clonotype has just a few counts. J is TRBJ1-2 and V is TRBV6-2 or TRBV6-3; D perhaps matches TRBD1 (5 bases). The CDR3 spans 14 residues. The germline V gene has CDR1 MNHEY and CDR2 SVGEGT. The V end lost 0 bases, the J end lost 5 bases, and 10 bases lay between the germline ends. Here the CDR3 reads CASSYSGPIYGYTF. The CDR3 DNA reads as TGTGCCAGCAGTTACTCGGGACCGATTTATGGCTACACCTTC.

This chain links TRBV7-2 with TRBJ2-3, with unresolved D. Germline CDR1 reads SGHTA; CDR2 reads FQGNSA. The CDR3 runs 17 residues. The V end was cut by 1 base, the J end by 1 base, with 15 bases between. CDR3 residues: CASSLGAANPGTDTQYF. In nucleotides, the CDR3 is TGTGCCAGCAGCTTAGGGGCAGCTAATCCCGGCACAGATACGCAGTATTTT.

The chain carries TRBV14 and TRBJ2-3, with D uncertain. Germline-derived CDR1 and CDR2 are SGHDN and FVKESK. CDR3 size: 11 residues. V was trimmed by 3 bases and J by 9 bases, leaving 7 bases between them. As DNA, the CDR3 is TGTGCCAGCAGCCAGGGGTTCACGCAGTATTTT. It specifies CASSQGFTQYF.

The rearrangement uses TRBV29-1 and TRBJ2-6; D might be TRBD2 (5 bases). The V gene lost 1 base and the J gene lost 2 bases, with 21 bases spanning the gap. The germline V gene encodes CDR1 SQVTM and CDR2 ANQGSEA. The CDR3 is 19 amino acids. The CDR3: CSVEGEPGESHPGANVLTF. In nucleotides, the CDR3 is TGCAGCGTTGAAGGGGAGCCAGGCGAATCTCACCCTGGGGCCAACGTCCTGACTTTC. Together with reference TRBV29-1 and TRBJ2-6, the CDR3 gives the full variable domain: SAVISQKPSRDICQRGTSLTIQCQVDSQVTMMFWYRQQPGQSLTLIATANQGSEATYESGFVIDKFPISRPNLTFSTLTVSNMSPEDSSIYLCSVEGEPGESHPGANVLTFGAGSRLTVL.

The table lists this clonotype with a few counts. Lacking the conserved final phenylalanine or tryptophan, this CDR3 likely reflects a read error. It is unclear where the CDR3 begins or ends on the DNA, so no DNA is shown, and the CDR3 is as TCRdb lists it. The J gene is TRBJ2-7, the V gene TRBV2. The V gene's germline CDR1 is SNHLY and CDR2 FYNNEI. The CDR3 length equals 11 residues, ends included. CDR3 amino acids: CASSEAGLQDI.

This clonotype was seen only a few times. The chain recombines TRBV14 with TRBJ2-3, with 7 bases fitting TRBD1. Germline values: CDR1 SGHDN, CDR2 FVKESK. The V gene end was trimmed by 4 bases and the J gene end by 6 bases; junction bases not matched to a gene: 10. The CDR3 has 15 residues. The DNA for the CDR3 is TGTGCCAGCAGCCCTCGAGGACAGGAAGGGGATACGCAGTATTTT. This codes for CASSPRGQEGDTQYF.

This clonotype was observed a few times. The rearrangement uses TRBV21-1 and TRBJ2-3; TRBD2 is the table's D call, not checked against the DNA. TRBV21-1 is deemed a pseudogene. CDR3 size: 14 residues. The DNA of the CDR3 is TGTGCCAGCAGCAAAGGGAGGAGGGGAGATACGCAGTATTTT. This translates into CASSKGRRGDTQYF.

This clonotype was seen only a few times. The V gene is TRBV19, the J gene TRBJ2-1; either TRBD1 or TRBD2 may supply D (6 bases each). CDR3 length: 16 amino acids. In germline, CDR1 is LNHDA, CDR2 SQIVND (reference sequence). V lost 7 bases, J lost 4 bases, and 20 bases lay in between. The DNA for the CDR3 is TGTGCCAGTAAAGATAGTGGGGGGACATCATACAATGAGCAGTTCTTC. Residues: CASKDSGGTSYNEQFF.

This sequence joins TRBV20-1 and TRBJ2-7, with D perhaps TRBD1 or TRBD2 (5 bases each). Per the germline V gene, CDR1 is DFQATT and CDR2 is SNEGSKA (reference sequence). Trimming left V 0 bases short and J 0 bases short, with 24 bases between. The CDR3 is 19 amino acids. For the CDR3, the DNA is TGCAGTGCTAGAGATCAGGCCCTTGTGTTCGGGGCAAGCTCCTACGAGCAGTACTTC. Translated: CSARDQALVFGASSYEQYF.

The chain links TRBV5-4 to TRBJ2-7; D is unclear. The CDR3 has 16 amino acids. The germline CDR1 and CDR2 sequences are SGHNT and YYREEE (reference sequence). Trimming pared 4 bases from V and 5 bases from J, leaving 22 bases between. CDR3 bases: TGTGCCAGCAGCCCGCTACCTGTCTCGGTCGTACACGAGCAGTACTTC. Translating gives CASSPLPVSVVHEQYF.

The chain links TRBV20-1 to TRBJ2-7; 8 nucleotides line up with TRBD2. CDR3 length: 14 amino acids. Germline assignment: CDR1 DFQATT and CDR2 SNEGSKA (reference sequence). V trimming: 5 bases; J trimming: 0 bases; junction bases outside the gene matches: 6. The CDR3 DNA reads as TGCAGTGCTTCTCACGCGGGGGGCTCCTACGAGCAGTACTTC. The encoded protein is CSASHAGGSYEQYF.

This clonotype was picked up a small number of times. V and J are TRBV6-2 or TRBV6-3 and TRBJ2-5; 8 bases match TRBD2. V gave up 2 bases and J gave up 2 bases; unmatched junction bases: 10. This CDR3 has 17 residues. Germline CDR1 is MNHEY and CDR2 is SVGEGT. CDR3 region: CASSYRLLREEQETQYF. DNA of the CDR3: TGTGCCAGCAGTTACCGCTTACTGCGGGAGGAGCAAGAGACCCAGTACTTC.

This chain connects TRBV5-1 to TRBJ2-3; 8 bases align to TRBD2. Germline V CDR1 and CDR2: SGHRS, YFSETQ. The CDR3 consists of 16 residues. After removal of 4 bases from V and 4 bases from J, the junction contained 11 bases not matched to a gene. CDR3 bases: TGCGCCAGCAGCCCTTTCGGAGCGGGAGAGTCAGATACGCAGTATTTT. Protein: CASSPFGAGESDTQYF. The full variable domain, completed using reference TRBV5-1 and TRBJ2-3, is KAGVTQTPRYLIKTRGQQVTLSCSPISGHRSVSWYQQTPGQGLQFLFEYFSETQRNKGNFPGRFSGRQFSNSRSEMNVSTLELGDSALYLCASSPFGAGESDTQYFGPGTRLTVL.

The chain is built from TRBV7-6 and TRBJ2-2, with 9 bases that match TRBD2. V trimming: 5 bases; J trimming: 1 base; junction bases outside the gene matches: 5. Germline CDR1 SGHVS, CDR2 FNYEAQ. The CDR3 totals 16 residues. The CDR3 loop is CASSPYSGGNTGELFF. In nucleotides, the CDR3 is TGTGCCAGCAGCCCATATAGCGGGGGGAACACCGGGGAGCTGTTTTTT.

In regard to this clonotype: One junction end does not reproduce the germline sequence, and a read error may be involved. The V and J genes are TRBV5-1 and TRBJ2-3; D is ambiguous. Germline lookup yields CDR1 SGHRS and CDR2 YFSETQ. The CDR3 contains 15 residues. The CDR3 DNA sequence: TGCGCCACCAGCATTTGGGCGGAGAGCACAGATACGCAGTATTTT. This encodes CATSIWAESTDTQYF.

This clonotype was counted only a few times. The J gene is TRBJ2-5, the V gene TRBV7-2; D might be TRBD1 or TRBD2, each matching 5 bases. The CDR3 contains 11 residues. Trimming pared 5 bases from V and 4 bases from J, leaving 5 bases between. Germline CDR1 reads SGHTA; CDR2 reads FQGNSA. The CDR3 loop reads CASSGGETQYF. The CDR3 region has the DNA TGTGCCAGCAGCGGGGGAGAGACCCAGTACTTC.

This clonotype has a handful of counts. The chain recombines TRBV2 with TRBJ1-4; no definite D call. Germline CDR1 and CDR2: SNHLY and FYNNEI. The CDR3 runs 14 residues. V gave up 7 bases and J gave up 7 bases, with 16 bases separating them. The CDR3 is CASTSYLKGEKLFF. CDR3 bases: TGTGCCAGCACTTCCTACTTAAAAGGTGAAAAACTGTTTTTT.

This chain uses TRBV5-1 with TRBJ2-7; perhaps TRBD1 as D (5 bases). V was trimmed by 0 bases and J by 3 bases, leaving 13 bases between them. Germline values: CDR1 SGHRS, CDR2 YFSETQ. The CDR3 length is 15 residues. The CDR3 DNA reads TGCGCCAGCAGCTTGGTGGGTACAGGTGACTACGAGCAGTACTTC. Amino acid sequence: CASSLVGTGDYEQYF.

The CDR3 is CASSFAAGRADTQYF. The CDR3, as DNA: TGCGCCAGCAGCTTCGCAGCGGGAAGGGCAGATACGCAGTATTTT. The chain links TRBV5-1 to TRBJ2-3; 7 bases are shared with TRBD2. This CDR3 comprises 15 residues. Germline trimming cut 2 bases from V and 4 bases from J; bases unmatched to any gene: 7. From germline, CDR1 is SGHRS and CDR2 YFSETQ.

The V and J genes are TRBV27 and TRBJ2-5; the match to TRBD1 covers 7 bases. This CDR3 has 12 residues. With V trimmed by 5 bases and J by 13 bases, 10 bases remained unmatched. CDR1 and CDR2 from the germline V gene are MNHEY and SMNVEV (reference sequence). The CDR3 sequence: CASSRTNRGLYF. For the CDR3, the DNA is TGTGCCAGCAGTCGGACCAACAGGGGCCTGTACTTC.

This chain connects TRBV27 to TRBJ2-4; D may match TRBD1 or TRBD2 (5 bases each). Germline values: CDR1 MNHEY, CDR2 SMNVEV (reference sequence). The CDR3 is made up of 15 amino acids. The V end lost 7 bases, the J end lost 1 base, and 14 bases lay between the germline ends. CDR3 bases: TGTGCCAGCACTGAATGGGGGAAGGCCAAAAACATTCAGTACTTC. This gives the protein CASTEWGKAKNIQYF.

In this sample, this clonotype turned up a few times. J is TRBJ2-3 and V is TRBV7-3; D is ambiguous. V dropped 5 bases and J dropped 0 bases, with 15 bases sitting between them. The CDR3 has 16 residues. From germline, CDR1 is SGHTA and CDR2 FQGTGA. The CDR3, as DNA: TGTGCCAGCAGCCCTCAAGGTGGTGGAAGCACAGATACGCAGTATTTT. Protein product: CASSPQGGGSTDTQYF.